This passage covers 19 T cell receptor beta chains from one sample sequenced in a study of Graves' ophthalmopathy and Graves' hyperthyroidism. Beta-chain TCR CDR3 regions were amplified from RNA transcripts. HTBI-primed first-round RT-PCR preceded second-round multiplex PCR. A single record per CDR3 protein comes from TCRdb applying MiXCR to the multiplex PCR reads. The sample holds about 390,000 distinct CDR3 sequences, roughly 14% seen once. Sequenced: peripheral blood. The receptor source for this set is a woman aged 18-29 years with stable Graves' hyperthyroidism.

The table lists this clonotype with many counts. The rearrangement links TRBV9 to TRBJ2-5; 11 bases map to TRBD2. V lost 0 bases to trimming and J lost 1 base; unmatched junction nucleotides: 2. This CDR3 has 16 residues. Germline loops: CDR1 SGDLS, CDR2 YYNGEE. CDR3 DNA sequence: TGTGCCAGCAGCGTAGCTACTAGCGGGGGCCAAGAGACCCAGTACTTC. It is translated as CASSVATSGGQETQYF.

This clonotype was picked up many times. This chain links TRBV9 with TRBJ1-1; 7 positions match TRBD1. The CDR3 runs to 16 residues. J gave up 0 bases and V 4 bases, and 9 bases lay outside the gene matches. The V gene's germline CDR1 is SGDLS and CDR2 YYNGEE. The DNA of the CDR3 is TGTGCCAGCAGCCTCGGACAGGATAAATTGAACACTGAAGCTTTCTTT. Its translation: CASSLGQDKLNTEAFF.

This clonotype was seen ten or more times. J is TRBJ1-6 and V is TRBV12-3 or TRBV12-4; D is uncertain. This CDR3 comprises 14 residues. The V gene lost 4 bases and the J gene lost 4 bases, with 8 bases spanning the gap. In DNA form, the CDR3 reads TGTGCCAGCAGTTCGACTGGATATAATTCACCCCTCCACTTT. It specifies CASSSTGYNSPLHF.

At least ten counts were recorded for this clonotype. The chain has TRBV7-2 and TRBJ2-5; maybe TRBD2 (6 bases). V was clipped by 3 bases and J by 5 bases, with 13 bases between them. CDR3 length: 14 residues. The V gene's germline CDR1 is SGHTA and CDR2 FQGNSA. CDR3 DNA sequence: TGTGCCAGCAGCTTCCGTGGGGGGAGGGAGACCCAGTACTTC. It encodes CASSFRGGRETQYF.

The table lists this clonotype with many counts. This chain joins TRBV6-2 or TRBV6-3 and TRBJ1-1, with D tentatively TRBD1 (5 bases). Trimming shortened V by 6 bases and J by 6 bases, and 14 bases separated the two germline ends. Germline CDR1 is MNHEY and CDR2 is SVGEGT. This CDR3 is 13 amino acids long. The CDR3 bases are TGTGCCAGCAGGCTAACAGGACTCGCTGAAGCTTTCTTT. Translated: CASRLTGLAEAFF.

This clonotype was picked up many times. The V call is TRBV6-2 or TRBV6-3, the J call TRBJ1-5; TRBD1 is a possible D gene (6 bases). The V gene lost 4 bases and the J gene lost 6 bases, with 10 bases spanning the gap. The CDR3 loop spans 13 amino acids. The germline V gene encodes CDR1 MNHEY and CDR2 SVGEGT. The CDR3 coding sequence is TGTGCCAGCAGTTCAGGGGAGATTCAGCCCCAGCATTTT. Its translation is CASSSGEIQPQHF.

CDR3 sequence: CASSPVGAGLGNQPQHF. CDR3 DNA sequence: TGTGCCAGCAGTCCGGTTGGGGCAGGGCTCGGTAATCAGCCCCAGCATTTT. The chain combines TRBV12-3 or TRBV12-4 with TRBJ1-5; tentative D call: TRBD1 (5 bases). V was pared by 5 bases and J by 4 bases, with 21 bases between. The CDR3 sequence is 17 residues long.

The table lists this clonotype with many counts. V gene TRBV6-1 combines with J gene TRBJ1-2; 7 bases are shared with TRBD1. V dropped 1 base and J dropped 6; count of bases not matched to a gene: 5. The CDR3 extends over 14 amino acids. Looked up from germline, CDR1 is MNHNS and CDR2 is SASEGT. DNA for the CDR3: TGTGCCAGCAGTGAAGTCTGGCAGGGGGATGGCTACACCTTC. Encoded protein: CASSEVWQGDGYTF.

There are many counts of this clonotype. The J gene is TRBJ1-5, the V gene TRBV6-2 or TRBV6-3; the match to TRBD1 covers 7 bases. The CDR3 spans 15 residues. The ends lost 6 bases at V and 4 bases at J; junction bases unmatched: 9. Germline CDR1 and CDR2: MNHEY and SVGEGT. CDR3 sequence: CASSVGTALNQPQHF. The CDR3, as DNA: TGTGCCAGCAGCGTTGGGACAGCATTAAATCAGCCCCAGCATTTT.

This clonotype was detected only once. The rearrangement uses TRBV6-1 and TRBJ1-1, with 9 bases aligning to TRBD1. The V and J ends lost 6 bases and 4 bases, in that order; junction bases with no gene match: 6. The germline V gene has CDR1 MNHNS and CDR2 SASEGT. This CDR3 comprises 14 residues. The CDR3 sequence: CASRLGQGSTEAFF. The DNA for the CDR3 is TGTGCCAGCAGGCTAGGACAGGGGAGCACTGAAGCTTTCTTT.

This clonotype was picked up many times. The V call is TRBV11-2, the J call TRBJ2-5, with D tentatively TRBD2 (7 bases). Germline V CDR1 and CDR2: SGHAT, FQNNGV. This CDR3 is 18 amino acids long. V dropped 2 bases and J dropped 3 bases, with 22 bases sitting between them. The CDR3, as DNA: TGTGCCAGCAGCTTAAATGAGGGCGGGGGCTCGGGGGAAGAGACCCAGTACTTC. Protein sequence: CASSLNEGGGSGEETQYF.

This clonotype was seen many times. The chain has TRBV25-1 and TRBJ1-6, with 7 bases fitting TRBD1. CDR1 MGHDK and CDR2 SYGVNS come from the germline V gene. Unmatched junction bases numbered 13, after V lost 4 bases and J lost 10 bases. CDR3 length equals 16 residues. The CDR3: CASSALSGTGESPLHF. CDR3 nucleotides: TGTGCCAGCAGTGCCCTCTCGGGAACAGGGGAGTCACCCCTCCACTTT.

This clonotype was seen at least ten times. The rearrangement links TRBV19 to TRBJ1-2; 8 bases are a match to TRBD1. CDR1 and CDR2 (germline): LNHDA, SQIVND (reference sequence). J lost 3 bases, V lost 7 bases, and 13 bases had no gene match. The CDR3 has 16 residues. The CDR3 region is CASMGRWVDRDYGYTF. The CDR3 DNA reads as TGTGCCAGTATGGGACGTTGGGTGGACAGGGACTATGGCTACACCTTC.

The table lists this clonotype with many counts. The rearrangement uses TRBV12-3 or TRBV12-4 and TRBJ1-1, with TRBD1 matching 7 bases. J lost 0 bases, V lost 4 bases, and 5 bases had no gene match. The CDR3 extends over 15 amino acids. Here the CDR3 reads CASSSAGQLNTEAFF. Written as DNA, the CDR3 is TGTGCCAGCAGTTCCGCGGGACAGCTGAACACTGAAGCTTTCTTT.

This clonotype was detected many times. This sequence joins TRBV7-9 and TRBJ1-2; a possible D gene is TRBD1 (6 bases). From germline, CDR1 is SEHNR and CDR2 FQNEAQ (reference sequence). V was clipped by 5 bases and J by 6 bases, with 22 bases between them. CDR3 length: 16 residues. In DNA form, the CDR3 reads TGTGCCAGCAGCCTTACGGACAGCCTAATTAGGGATGGCTACACCTTC. It is translated as CASSLTDSLIRDGYTF.

This clonotype was detected ten times or more. The J gene is TRBJ2-5, the V gene TRBV11-2; 13 bases are a match to TRBD2. The CDR3 contains 16 residues. The V gene end was trimmed by 5 bases and the J gene end by 5 bases; junction bases not matched to a gene: 8. Germline V lookup: CDR1 SGHAT, CDR2 FQNNGV. CDR3 loop: CASSPGTSGAMETQYF. The DNA for the CDR3 is TGTGCCAGCAGCCCGGGGACTAGCGGGGCGATGGAGACCCAGTACTTC.

This clonotype occurred many times. This rearrangement joins TRBV12-3 or TRBV12-4 to TRBJ1-2; 8 nucleotides line up with TRBD1. Trimming took 5 bases from V and 11 from J; bases not matched to a gene: 13. This CDR3 has 14 amino acids. CDR3 in DNA: TGTGCCAGCAGTACCTCAGGGGGCCTAAAACGATACACCTTC. It is translated as CASSTSGGLKRYTF.

This clonotype appeared many times. The CDR3 DNA sequence: TGTGCCAGCAGTTTTCTAGGGTCAACCACTGAAGCTTTCTTT. This sequence encodes CASSFLGSTTEAFF. The V call is TRBV12-3 or TRBV12-4, the J call TRBJ1-1; D is uncertain. Trimming took 3 bases from V and 4 from J, leaving 12 bases between them. The CDR3 runs to 14 residues.

There are many counts of this clonotype. This rearrangement joins TRBV29-1 to TRBJ2-7; D tentatively reads TRBD1 or TRBD2 (5 bases each). Germline V lookup: CDR1 SQVTM, CDR2 ANQGSEA. CDR3 length equals 13 residues. Deletions cut 3 bases from V and 3 bases from J, with 12 bases between. In DNA form, the CDR3 reads TGCAGCGTTGACGGGACCGGGCGCTACGAGCAGTACTTC. It specifies CSVDGTGRYEQYF.